This T cell receptor beta chain was sequenced during a study of T cells in Graves' hyperthyroidism and ophthalmopathy. At the level of the study: Peripheral blood was obtained at initial diagnosis, preceding any treatment.

This clonotype was observed at least ten times. The CDR3 consists of 15 residues. Trimming removed 2 bases from V and 8 bases from J; junction bases left unmatched: 8. Germline V gene sequence: CDR1 SGHAT, CDR2 FQNNGV. Using RNA transcripts as the source, TCR beta CDR3 regions were amplified. TCR CDR3 regions were first amplified by RT-PCR with HTBI primers. TCRdb used MiXCR to reprocess the multiplex PCR reads, holding one entry per CDR3 protein. The sample holds 730,000 or so distinct CDR3 sequences, around 19% seen once. Material for sequencing was blood. The sequence was obtained from a woman aged 50 to 60 with Graves' hyperthyroidism that later progressed to Graves' ophthalmopathy. The chain joins TRBV11-2 to TRBJ1-4, with 7 bases aligning to TRBD1. The CDR3: CASSLQGGGAEKLFF. DNA of the CDR3: TGTGCCAGCAGCTTACAGGGGGGTGGGGCGGAAAAACTGTTTTTT. Combining the CDR3 with reference TRBV11-2 and TRBJ1-4 gives the whole variable domain EAGVAQSPRYKIIEKRQSVAFWCNPISGHATLYWYQQILGQGPKLLIQFQNNGVVDDSQLPKDRFSAERLKGVDSTLKIQPAKLEDSAVYLCASSLQGGGAEKLFFGSGTQLSVL.